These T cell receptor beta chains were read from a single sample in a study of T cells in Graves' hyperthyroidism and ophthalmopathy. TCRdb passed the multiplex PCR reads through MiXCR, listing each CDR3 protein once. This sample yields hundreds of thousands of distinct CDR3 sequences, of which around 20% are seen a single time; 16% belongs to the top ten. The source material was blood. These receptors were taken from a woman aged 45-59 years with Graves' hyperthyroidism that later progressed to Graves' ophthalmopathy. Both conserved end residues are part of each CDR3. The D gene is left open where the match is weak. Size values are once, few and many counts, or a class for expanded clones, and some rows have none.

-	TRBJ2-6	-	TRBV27	TGTGCCAGCTCCATTGACTTCTCTGGGGCCAACGTCCTGACTTTC	CASSIDFSGANVLTF
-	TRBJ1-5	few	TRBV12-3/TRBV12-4	TGTGCCAGCAGTTTAGGCGGGGCACAGCCCCAGCATTTT	CASSLGGAQPQHF
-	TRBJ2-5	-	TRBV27	TGTGCCAGCAGTTTATCCAGGGCCAAGACCCAGTACTTC	CASSLSRAKTQYF
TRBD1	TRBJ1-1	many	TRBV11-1	TGTGCCAGCAGCGGATCTCAGGGGGTTAGGGCTGAAGCTTTCTTT	CASSGSQGVRAEAFF
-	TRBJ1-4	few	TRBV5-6	TGTGCCAGCAGCTGGAAGACCGGAAATGAAAAACTGTTTTTT	CASSWKTGNEKLFF
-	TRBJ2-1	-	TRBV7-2	TGTGCCAGCAGCTCACCATTACTAAATGAGCAGTTCTTC	CASSSPLLNEQFF
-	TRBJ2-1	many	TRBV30	TGTGCCTGGAGTGTCGGCGGGGCTGAGCAGTTCTTC	CAWSVGGAEQFF
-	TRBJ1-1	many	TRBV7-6	TGTGCCAGCAGCGCGCGCGGAGTGGCAAGGAACACTGAAGCTTTCTTT	CASSARGVARNTEAFF
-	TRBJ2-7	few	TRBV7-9	TGTGCCAGCAGCTTCACGGGTGTGGGCTACGAGCAGTACTTC	CASSFTGVGYEQYF
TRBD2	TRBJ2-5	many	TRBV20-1	TGCAGTGCTAGATCGACTAGCGGAAATCAAGAGACCCAGTACTTC	CSARSTSGNQETQYF
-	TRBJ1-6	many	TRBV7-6	TGTGCCAGCAGCTTAGCCGCAGGGAATAATTCACCCCTCCACTTT	CASSLAAGNNSPLHF
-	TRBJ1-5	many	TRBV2	TGTGCCAGCAGTGGAGACGAGGGGGTAGGCAATCAGCCCCAGCATTTT	CASSGDEGVGNQPQHF
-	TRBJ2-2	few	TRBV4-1	TGCGCCAGCAGCCGCCAAGGGGATGGGAACGGCGGGGAGCTGTTTTTT	CASSRQGDGNGGELFF
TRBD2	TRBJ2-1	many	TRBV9	TGTGCCAGCAGCGTAAGCGGGGAGTACAATGAGCAGTTCTTC	CASSVSGEYNEQFF
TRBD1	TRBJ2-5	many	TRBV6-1	TGTGCCAGCAGTCGAACAGGGGGCAGGATCCAAGAGACCCAGTACTTC	CASSRTGGRIQETQYF
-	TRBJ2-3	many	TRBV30	TGTGCCTGGATGCGCGGGACAGATACGCAGTATTTT	CAWMRGTDTQYF
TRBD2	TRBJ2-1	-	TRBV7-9	TGTGCCAGTAGTATAGAAGGGACTAGCGGAGAGCAGTTCTTC	CASSIEGTSGEQFF
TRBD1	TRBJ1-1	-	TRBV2	TGTGCCAGCAGTGGACAGGGGGGACTTTCGGAAGCTTTCTTT	CASSGQGGLSEAFF
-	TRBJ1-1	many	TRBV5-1	TGCGCCAGCAGCTTGGAAGTAGGGGATACTGAAGCTTTCTTT	CASSLEVGDTEAFF
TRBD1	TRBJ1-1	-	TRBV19	TGTGCCAGTAGCTACAGGGGTCTCGCTGAAGCTTTCTTT	CASSYRGLAEAFF
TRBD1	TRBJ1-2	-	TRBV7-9	TGTGCCAGCAACGCCTCCGGGACAGGGTTCCTTGGCTACACCTTC	CASNASGTGFLGYTF
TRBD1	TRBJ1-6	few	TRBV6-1	TGTGCCAGCAGCGTCGGACAGGGGCGAAATTCACCCCTCCACTTT	CASSVGQGRNSPLHF
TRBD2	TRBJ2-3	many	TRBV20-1	TGCAGTGCTAGAGATCTGGGACTAGCGGGGGGGCGTCGTACGCAGTATTTT	CSARDLGLAGGRRTQYF
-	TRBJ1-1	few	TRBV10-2	TGCGCCAGCAGTGATGAGGTAGCCTACACTGAAGCTTTCTTT	CASSDEVAYTEAFF
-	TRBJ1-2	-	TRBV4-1	TGCGCCAGCAGCCAAGAGTCAGAGGGAGTCTATGGCTACACCTTC	CASSQESEGVYGYTF
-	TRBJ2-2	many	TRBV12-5	TGTGCTAGTGGTTCACCGGTGGGCGGGGAGCTGTTTTTT	CASGSPVGGELFF
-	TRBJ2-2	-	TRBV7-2	TGTGCCAGCAGCTTATTCGCAGCGAACACCGGGGAGCTGTTTTTT	CASSLFAANTGELFF
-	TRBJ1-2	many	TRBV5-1	TGCGCCAGCAGCAAACAGGGCGGGAGCTATGGCTACACCTTC	CASSKQGGSYGYTF
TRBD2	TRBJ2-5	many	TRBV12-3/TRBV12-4	TGTGCCAGCAGTGAGGAGCGGGGGGGCCTGGAGACCCAGTACTTC	CASSEERGGLETQYF
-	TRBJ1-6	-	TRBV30	TGTGCCTGGAGTGTCGGCTATAATTCACCCCTCCACTTT	CAWSVGYNSPLHF
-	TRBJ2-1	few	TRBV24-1	TGTGCCACCAGTACATTAGGCTCCTACAATGAGCAGTTCTTC	CATSTLGSYNEQFF
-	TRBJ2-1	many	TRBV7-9	TGTGCCAGCAGCTTTCAAGATGAGCAGTTCTTC	CASSFQDEQFF
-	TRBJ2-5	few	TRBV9	TGTGCCAGCAGCGTAGACTTGGACGGGGGGCTCCAAGAGACCCAGTACTTC	CASSVDLDGGLQETQYF
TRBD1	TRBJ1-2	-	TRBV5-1	TGCGCCAGCAGCAGGACAGGCTCGACGGGTGGCTACACCTTC	CASSRTGSTGGYTF
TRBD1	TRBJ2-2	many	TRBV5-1	TGCGCCAGCAGTGAGAGACAGGGGGCCGACACCGGGGAGCTGTTTTTT	CASSERQGADTGELFF
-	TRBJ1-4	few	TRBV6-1	TGTGCCAGCTCTCCCAGCACCCGGAACCCTAATGAAAAACTGTTTTTT	CASSPSTRNPNEKLFF
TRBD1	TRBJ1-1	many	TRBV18	TGTGCCAGCTCACCAATGACAGGGGAAGCTTTCTTT	CASSPMTGEAFF
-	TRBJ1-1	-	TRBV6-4	TGTGCCAGCAGTGACTCAACAGTCCAAGCCCCTGAAGCTTTCTTT	CASSDSTVQAPEAFF
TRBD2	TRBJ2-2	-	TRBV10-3	TGTGCCATCAGCCCGGTGGTAGCGGGGGAAAATAAACGTGACACCGGGGAGCTGTTTTTT	CAISPVVAGENKRDTGELFF
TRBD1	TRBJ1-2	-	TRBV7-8	TGTGCCAGCAGCTTAGCCGGGACAGGAGGCGACTACACCTTC	CASSLAGTGGDYTF
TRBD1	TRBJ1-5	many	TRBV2	TGTGCCAGCAGTGATGGTTGGACAGGGTATCAGCCCCAGCATTTT	CASSDGWTGYQPQHF
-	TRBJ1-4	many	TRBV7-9	TGTGCCAGCAGCTTAGATGCTGCAACTAATGAAAAACTGTTTTTT	CASSLDAATNEKLFF
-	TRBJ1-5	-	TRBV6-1	TGTGCCACCATAGGAGTTTATAGCAATCAGCCCCAGCATTTT	CATIGVYSNQPQHF
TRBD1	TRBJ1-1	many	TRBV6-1	TGTGCCAGCAGAAACAGGGGGGGAGGGAACACTGAAGCTTTCTTT	CASRNRGGGNTEAFF
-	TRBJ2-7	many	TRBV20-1	TGCAGTGCTAGACGTCAGATAATATGGACGCACGAGCAGTACTTC	CSARRQIIWTHEQYF
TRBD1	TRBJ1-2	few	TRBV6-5	TGTGCCAGCAGTTACTCGTGGGACAGTACTAACTATGGCTACACCTTC	CASSYSWDSTNYGYTF
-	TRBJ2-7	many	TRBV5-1	TGCGCCAGCAGCTTGGATTTTCCTAGTGGCTACGAGCAGTACTTC	CASSLDFPSGYEQYF
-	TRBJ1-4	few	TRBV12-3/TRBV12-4	TGTGCCAGCAGTTCCAACAGGGTTAGGTATGAAAAACTGTTTTTT	CASSSNRVRYEKLFF
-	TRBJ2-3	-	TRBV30	TGTGCCTGGAGTGAAAGGGCAGGGGTGGCAGATACGCAGTATTTT	CAWSERAGVADTQYF
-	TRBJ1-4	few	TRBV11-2	TGTGCCAGCAGCTTAAGGACAGCTAATGAAAAACTGTTTTTT	CASSLRTANEKLFF
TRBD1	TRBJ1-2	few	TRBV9	TGTGCCAGCAGCGTAGGGCCGGGACAGGGGAGAGACTATGGCTACACCTTC	CASSVGPGQGRDYGYTF
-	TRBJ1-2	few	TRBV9	TGTGCCAGCAGCTTCCAAACGGGACACCCTGGGGATGGCTACACCTTC	CASSFQTGHPGDGYTF
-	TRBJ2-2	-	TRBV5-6	TGTGCCAGCAGCTTGTATCGTTCCGGGGAGCTGTTTTTT	CASSLYRSGELFF
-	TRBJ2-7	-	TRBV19	TGTGCCAGTAGCCCCGGGGGAGGCATCAGCTCCTACGAGCAGTACTTC	CASSPGGGISSYEQYF
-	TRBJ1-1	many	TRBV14	TGTGCCAGCAGCCAAGGGTACCAATACACTGAAGCTTTCTTT	CASSQGYQYTEAFF